This T cell receptor beta chain was obtained from a study of T cell responses to AZD1222 COVID-19 vaccine. CDR1 MDHEN and CDR2 SYDVKM come from the germline V gene. The CDR3 is 17 amino acids. Trimming removed 3 bases from V and 1 base from J, with 18 bases in between. With respect to this clone: Its antigen is undetermined.

Measured with immunoSEQ multiplex PCR; TCRdb has only the in-frame clones, and not every one. Among approximately 200,000 clones listed, roughly 90% were seen once. Study-wide points: Donor demographics were predominantly white British with a female majority; clonal diversity may be underestimated.

The chain uses TRBV28 and TRBJ1-1; tentative D call: TRBD1 (5 bases). Source: peripheral blood, taken 28 days after the second AZD1222 dose. This TCR came from an adult who received the AZD1222 COVID-19 vaccine. The CDR3 loop is CASSFTRGSGTNTEAFF. CDR3 DNA: TGTGCCAGCAGTTTCACCCGCGGTTCAGGGACGAACACTGAAGCTTTCTTT.